Each of the 2 T cell receptor beta chains below was sequenced from the same sample in a study of T cells in Graves' hyperthyroidism and ophthalmopathy. RNA transcripts provided the source from which TCR beta CDR3 regions were amplified. A set of HTBI primers served as the primers for a first-round RT-PCR of the TCR CDR3. Via MiXCR, TCRdb re-called the multiplex PCR reads, giving one row per CDR3 protein. The data contain around 530,000 distinct CDR3 sequences, approximately 17% of them seen just once; the ten biggest clones take up approximately 16%. Specimen: blood. The receptor source for this set is a woman under 30 with Graves' ophthalmopathy.

This clonotype showed up many times. The gene calls are TRBV6-1 and TRBJ2-2, with a tentative D call TRBD2 (5 bases). Looked up from germline, CDR1 is MNHNS and CDR2 is SASEGT. This CDR3 region has 16 residues. V shed 6 bases and J shed 2 bases, with 16 bases lying between them. The CDR3 nucleotides read TGTGCCAGCAGCCGCACTAGAGGTGGCAACACCGGGGAGCTGTTTTTT. It encodes CASSRTRGGNTGELFF.

Only a few counts were recorded for this clonotype. V usage is TRBV27 and J usage is TRBJ2-7; D call uncertain. The CDR3 has 11 amino acids. V lost 4 bases, J lost 6 bases, and 7 bases lay in between. CDR1 MNHEY and CDR2 SMNVEV come from the germline V gene (reference sequence). In DNA, the CDR3 is TGTGCCAGCAGTTCCCCCCCCGAGCAGTACTTC. Amino acid sequence: CASSSPPEQYF.